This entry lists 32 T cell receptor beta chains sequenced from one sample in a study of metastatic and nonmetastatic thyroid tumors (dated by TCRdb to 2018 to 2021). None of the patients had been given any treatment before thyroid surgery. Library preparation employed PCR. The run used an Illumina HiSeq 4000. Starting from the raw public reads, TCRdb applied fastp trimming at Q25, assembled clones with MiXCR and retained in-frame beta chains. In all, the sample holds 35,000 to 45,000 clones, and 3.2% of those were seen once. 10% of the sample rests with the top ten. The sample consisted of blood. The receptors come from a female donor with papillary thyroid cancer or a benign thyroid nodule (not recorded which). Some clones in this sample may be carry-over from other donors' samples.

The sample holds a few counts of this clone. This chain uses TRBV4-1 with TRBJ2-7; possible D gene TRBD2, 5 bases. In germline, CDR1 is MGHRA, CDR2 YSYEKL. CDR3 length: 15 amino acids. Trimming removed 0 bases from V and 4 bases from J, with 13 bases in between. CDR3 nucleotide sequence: TGCGCCAGCAGCCAAGAACTGAGGGATGAGTACGAGCAGTACTTC. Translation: CASSQELRDEYEQYF.

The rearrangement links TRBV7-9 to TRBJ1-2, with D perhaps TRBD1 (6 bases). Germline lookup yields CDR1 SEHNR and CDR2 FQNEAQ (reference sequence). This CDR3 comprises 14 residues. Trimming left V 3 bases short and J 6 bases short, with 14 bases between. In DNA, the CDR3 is TGTGCCAGCAGCTTTACCGGGGGGGCGAATGGCTACACCTTC. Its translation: CASSFTGGANGYTF.

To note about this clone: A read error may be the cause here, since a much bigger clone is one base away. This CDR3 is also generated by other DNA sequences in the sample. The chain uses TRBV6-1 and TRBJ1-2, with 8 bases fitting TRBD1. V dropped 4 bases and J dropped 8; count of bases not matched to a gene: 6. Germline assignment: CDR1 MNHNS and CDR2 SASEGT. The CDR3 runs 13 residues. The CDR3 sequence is CASSADRGRGYTF. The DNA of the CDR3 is TGTGCCAGCAGTGCTGACAGGGGCCGCGGCTACACCTTC.

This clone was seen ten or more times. The CDR3 DNA is TGCAGTGCTAGAGGAACAGGAGTGAACACTGAAGCTTTCTTT. Its protein product is CSARGTGVNTEAFF. The chain is built from TRBV20-1 and TRBJ1-1; D is perhaps TRBD1 (5 bases). The CDR3 totals 14 residues. The ends were cut back, 1 base at V and 0 bases at J, with 9 bases in the middle. Germline CDR1 is DFQATT and CDR2 is SNEGSKA (reference sequence).

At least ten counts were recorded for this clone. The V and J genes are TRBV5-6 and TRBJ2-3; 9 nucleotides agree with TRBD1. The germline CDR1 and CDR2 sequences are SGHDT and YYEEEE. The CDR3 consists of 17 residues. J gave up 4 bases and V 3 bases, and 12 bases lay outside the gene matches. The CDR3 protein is CASSSLLRDRVADTQYF. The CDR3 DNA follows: TGTGCCAGCAGCTCGCTCCTCCGGGACAGGGTTGCAGATACGCAGTATTTT. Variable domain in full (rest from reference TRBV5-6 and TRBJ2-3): DAGVTQSPTHLIKTRGQQVTLRCSPKSGHDTVSWYQQALGQGPQFIFQYYEEEERQRGNFPDRFSGHQFPNYSSELNVNALLLGDSALYLCASSSLLRDRVADTQYFGPGTRLTVL.

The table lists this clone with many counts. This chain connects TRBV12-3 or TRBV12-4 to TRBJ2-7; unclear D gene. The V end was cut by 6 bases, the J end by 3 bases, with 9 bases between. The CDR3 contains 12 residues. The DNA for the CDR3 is TGTGCCAGCAGCCCCCGCTTCTACGAGCAGTACTTC. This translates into CASSPRFYEQYF.

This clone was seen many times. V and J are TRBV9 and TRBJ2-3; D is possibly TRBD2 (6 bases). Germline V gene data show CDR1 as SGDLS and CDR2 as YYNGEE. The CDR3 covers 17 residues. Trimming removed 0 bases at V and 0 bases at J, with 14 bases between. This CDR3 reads CASSVGRGGMSTDTQYF. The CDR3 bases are TGTGCCAGCAGCGTAGGGAGGGGCGGGATGAGCACAGATACGCAGTATTTT.

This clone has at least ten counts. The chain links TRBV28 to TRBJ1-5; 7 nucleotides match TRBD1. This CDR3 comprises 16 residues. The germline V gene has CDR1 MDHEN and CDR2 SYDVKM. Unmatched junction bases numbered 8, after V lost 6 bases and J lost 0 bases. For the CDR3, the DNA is TGTGCCAGCAGCCGTAGGGGGCTTTATAGCAATCAGCCCCAGCATTTT. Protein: CASSRRGLYSNQPQHF.

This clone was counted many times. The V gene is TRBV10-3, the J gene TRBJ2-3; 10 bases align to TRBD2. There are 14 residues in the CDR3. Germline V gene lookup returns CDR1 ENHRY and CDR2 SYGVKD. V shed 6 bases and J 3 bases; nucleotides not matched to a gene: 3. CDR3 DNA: TGTGCCATCAGACCGGGACTAGCGACAGATACGCAGTATTTT. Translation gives CAIRPGLATDTQYF.

CDR3 coding DNA: TGTGCCAGTAGTATGACCAGGGGGCGCGACGAGCAGTACTTC. Translating gives CASSMTRGRDEQYF. This chain uses TRBV19 with TRBJ2-7, with 8 bases aligning to TRBD1. CDR1 is LNHDA and CDR2 is SQIVND in the germline V gene (reference sequence). Germline trimming cut 3 bases from V and 5 bases from J; bases unmatched to any gene: 6. The CDR3 is 14 amino acids.

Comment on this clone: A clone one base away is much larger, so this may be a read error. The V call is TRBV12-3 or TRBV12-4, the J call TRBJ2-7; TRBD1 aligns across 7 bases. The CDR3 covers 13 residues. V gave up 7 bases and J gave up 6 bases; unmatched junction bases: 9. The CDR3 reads CASTSTGAREQYF. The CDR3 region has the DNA TGTGCCAGCACTTCTACAGGGGCGCGCGAGCAGTACTTC.

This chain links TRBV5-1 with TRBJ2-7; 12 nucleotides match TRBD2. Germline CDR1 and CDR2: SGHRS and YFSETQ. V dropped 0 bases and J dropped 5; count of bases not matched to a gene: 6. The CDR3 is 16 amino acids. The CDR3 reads CASSLAGLAGTNEQYF. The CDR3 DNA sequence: TGCGCCAGCAGCTTGGCCGGACTAGCGGGAACGAACGAGCAGTACTTC.

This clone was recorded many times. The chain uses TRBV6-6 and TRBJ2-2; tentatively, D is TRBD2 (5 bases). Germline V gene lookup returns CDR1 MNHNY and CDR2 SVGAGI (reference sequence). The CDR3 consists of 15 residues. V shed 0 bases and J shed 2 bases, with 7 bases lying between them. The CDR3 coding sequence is TGTGCCAGCAGTTACTCCAGCGGAAACACCGGGGAGCTGTTTTTT. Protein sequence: CASSYSSGNTGELFF.

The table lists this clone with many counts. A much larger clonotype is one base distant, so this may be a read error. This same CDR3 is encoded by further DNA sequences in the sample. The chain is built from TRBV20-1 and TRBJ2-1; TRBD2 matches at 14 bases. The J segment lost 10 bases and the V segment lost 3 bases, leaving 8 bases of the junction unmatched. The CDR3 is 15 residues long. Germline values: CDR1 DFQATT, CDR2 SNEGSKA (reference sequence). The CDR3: CSARTSGRAINEQFF. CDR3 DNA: TGCAGTGCTAGGACTAGCGGGAGGGCCATAAACGAGCAGTTCTTC.

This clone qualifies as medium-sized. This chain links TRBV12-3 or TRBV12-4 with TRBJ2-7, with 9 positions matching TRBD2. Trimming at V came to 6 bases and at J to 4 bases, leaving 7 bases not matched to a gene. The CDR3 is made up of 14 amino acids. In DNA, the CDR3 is TGTGCCAGCAGGGGTAGCGGGAGCGGGTACGAGCAGTACTTC. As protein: CASRGSGSGYEQYF.

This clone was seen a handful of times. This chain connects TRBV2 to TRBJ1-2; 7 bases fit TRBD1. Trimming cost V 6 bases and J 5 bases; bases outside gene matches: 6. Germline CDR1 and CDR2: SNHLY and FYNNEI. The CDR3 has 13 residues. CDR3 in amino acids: CASRRPGGYGYTF. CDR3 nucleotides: TGTGCCAGCAGGAGGCCAGGGGGTTATGGCTACACCTTC.

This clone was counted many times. The CDR3 loop is CASSDSTGGIEEQYF. CDR3 DNA sequence: TGTGCCAGCAGTGACTCCACAGGGGGGATAGAAGAGCAGTACTTC. The rearrangement uses TRBV6-4 and TRBJ2-7; TRBD1 matches at 8 bases. Germline V gene lookup returns CDR1 MRHNA and CDR2 SNTAGT. The CDR3 has 15 residues. The V segment lost 0 bases and the J segment 7 bases; nucleotides outside the gene matches: 8.

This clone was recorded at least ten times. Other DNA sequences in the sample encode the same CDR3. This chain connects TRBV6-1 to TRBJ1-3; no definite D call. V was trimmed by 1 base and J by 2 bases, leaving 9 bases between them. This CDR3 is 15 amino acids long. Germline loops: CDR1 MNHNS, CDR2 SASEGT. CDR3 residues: CASSEGAVPGNTIYF. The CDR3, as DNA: TGTGCCAGCAGTGAAGGGGCAGTACCTGGAAACACCATATATTTT.

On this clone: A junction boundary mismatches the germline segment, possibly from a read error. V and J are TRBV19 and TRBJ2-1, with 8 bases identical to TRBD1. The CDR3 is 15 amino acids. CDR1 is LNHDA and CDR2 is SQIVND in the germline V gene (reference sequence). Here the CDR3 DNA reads TGTGCCAGTAGTCTGACAGGGGCGACCTACAGTGAGCAGTTCTTC. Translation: CASSLTGATYSEQFF.

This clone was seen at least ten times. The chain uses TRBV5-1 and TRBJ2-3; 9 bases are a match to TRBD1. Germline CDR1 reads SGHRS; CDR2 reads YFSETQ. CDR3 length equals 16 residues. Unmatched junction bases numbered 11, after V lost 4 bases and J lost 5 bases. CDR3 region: CASSPDRGTPLDTQYF. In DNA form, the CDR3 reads TGCGCCAGCAGCCCTGACAGGGGGACTCCCCTAGATACGCAGTATTTT. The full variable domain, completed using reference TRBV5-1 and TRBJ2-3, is KAGVTQTPRYLIKTRGQQVTLSCSPISGHRSVSWYQQTPGQGLQFLFEYFSETQRNKGNFPGRFSGRQFSNSRSEMNVSTLELGDSALYLCASSPDRGTPLDTQYFGPGTRLTVL.

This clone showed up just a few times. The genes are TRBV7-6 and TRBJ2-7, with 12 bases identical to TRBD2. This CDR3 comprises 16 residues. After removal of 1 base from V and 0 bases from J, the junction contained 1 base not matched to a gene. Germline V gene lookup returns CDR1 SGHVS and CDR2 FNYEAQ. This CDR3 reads CASSLEGLAGSYEQYF. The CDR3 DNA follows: TGTGCCAGCAGCTTAGAGGGACTAGCGGGCTCCTACGAGCAGTACTTC. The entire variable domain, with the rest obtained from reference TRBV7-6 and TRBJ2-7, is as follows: GAGVSQSPRYKVTKRGQDVALRCDPISGHVSLYWYRQALGQGPEFLTYFNYEAQQDKSGLPNDRFSAERPEGSISTLTIQRTEQRDSAMYRCASSLEGLAGSYEQYFGPGTRLTVT.

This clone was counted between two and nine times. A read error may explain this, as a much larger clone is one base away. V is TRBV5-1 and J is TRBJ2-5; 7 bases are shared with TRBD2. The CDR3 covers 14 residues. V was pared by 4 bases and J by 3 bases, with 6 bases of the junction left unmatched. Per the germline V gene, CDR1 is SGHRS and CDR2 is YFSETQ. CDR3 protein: CASSPGLVKETQYF. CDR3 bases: TGCGCCAGCAGCCCTGGACTAGTTAAAGAGACCCAGTACTTC.

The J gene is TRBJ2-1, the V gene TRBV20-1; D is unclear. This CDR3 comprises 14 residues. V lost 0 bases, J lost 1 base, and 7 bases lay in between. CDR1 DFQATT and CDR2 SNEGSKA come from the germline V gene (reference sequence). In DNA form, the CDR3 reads TGCAGTGCTAGAGATCACGGGTCCTACAATGAGCAGTTCTTC. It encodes CSARDHGSYNEQFF.

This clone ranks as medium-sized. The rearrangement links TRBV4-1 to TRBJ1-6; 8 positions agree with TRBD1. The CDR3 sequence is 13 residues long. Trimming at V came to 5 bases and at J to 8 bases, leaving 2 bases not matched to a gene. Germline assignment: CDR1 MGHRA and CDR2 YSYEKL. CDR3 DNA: TGCGCCAGCAGCGACAGGGGTGATTCACCCCTCCACTTT. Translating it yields CASSDRGDSPLHF.

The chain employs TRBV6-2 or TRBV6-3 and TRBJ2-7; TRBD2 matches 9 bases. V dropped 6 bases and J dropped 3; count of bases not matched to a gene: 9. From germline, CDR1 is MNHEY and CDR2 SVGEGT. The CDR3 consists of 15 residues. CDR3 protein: CASRFLAGPSYEQYV. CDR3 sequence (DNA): TGTGCCAGCAGATTTCTAGCGGGACCAAGCTACGAGCAGTACGTC.

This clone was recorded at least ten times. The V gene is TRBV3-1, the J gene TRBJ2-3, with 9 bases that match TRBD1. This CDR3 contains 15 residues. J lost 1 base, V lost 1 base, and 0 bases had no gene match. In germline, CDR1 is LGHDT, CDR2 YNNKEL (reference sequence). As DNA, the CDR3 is TGTGCCAGCAGCCAAGGGACAGGGGGCACAGATACGCAGTATTTT. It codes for CASSQGTGGTDTQYF.

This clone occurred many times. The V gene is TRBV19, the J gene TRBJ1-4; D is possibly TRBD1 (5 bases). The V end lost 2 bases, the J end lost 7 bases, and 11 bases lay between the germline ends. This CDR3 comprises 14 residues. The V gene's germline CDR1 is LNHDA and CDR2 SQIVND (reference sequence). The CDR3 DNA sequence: TGTGCCAGTAGTATAAGTGGGGGGGGTGAAAAACTGTTTTTT. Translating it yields CASSISGGGEKLFF.

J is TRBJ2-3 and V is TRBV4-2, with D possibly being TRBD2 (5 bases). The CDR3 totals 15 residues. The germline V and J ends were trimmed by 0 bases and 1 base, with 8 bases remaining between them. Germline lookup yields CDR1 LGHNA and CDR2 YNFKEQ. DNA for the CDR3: TGTGCCAGCAGCCAAGAAGCGGCCCGCACAGATACGCAGTATTTT. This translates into CASSQEAARTDTQYF.

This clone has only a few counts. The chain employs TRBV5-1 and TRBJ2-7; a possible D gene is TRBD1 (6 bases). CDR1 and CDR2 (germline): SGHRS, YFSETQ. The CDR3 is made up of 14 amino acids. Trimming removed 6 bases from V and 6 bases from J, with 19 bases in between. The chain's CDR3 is CASTSGTTAPEQYF. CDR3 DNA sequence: TGCGCCAGCACCTCGGGGACAACGGCACCCGAGCAGTACTTC.

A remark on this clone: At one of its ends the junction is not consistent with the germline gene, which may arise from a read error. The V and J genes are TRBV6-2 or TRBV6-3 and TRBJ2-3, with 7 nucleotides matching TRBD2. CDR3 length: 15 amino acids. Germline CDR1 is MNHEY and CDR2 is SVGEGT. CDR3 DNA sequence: TGTGCCAGCAGCCTTCTGGCGGGAGCCCCAGAGACGCAGTATTTT. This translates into CASSLLAGAPETQYF.

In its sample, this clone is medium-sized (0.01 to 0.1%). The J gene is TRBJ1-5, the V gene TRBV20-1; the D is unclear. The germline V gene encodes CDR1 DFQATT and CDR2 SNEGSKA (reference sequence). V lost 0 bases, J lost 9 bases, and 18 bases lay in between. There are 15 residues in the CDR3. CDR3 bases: TGCAGTGCTAGAGATTTGGTTGGGCCCCACCCGCCCCAGCATTTT. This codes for CSARDLVGPHPPQHF.

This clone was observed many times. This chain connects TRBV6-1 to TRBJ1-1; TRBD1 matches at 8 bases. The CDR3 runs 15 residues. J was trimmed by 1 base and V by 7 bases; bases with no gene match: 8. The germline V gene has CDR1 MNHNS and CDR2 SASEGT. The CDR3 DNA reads TGTGCCAGCAAAGGCAGGGGGCTCGAGAACACTGAAGCTTTCTTT. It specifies CASKGRGLENTEAFF.